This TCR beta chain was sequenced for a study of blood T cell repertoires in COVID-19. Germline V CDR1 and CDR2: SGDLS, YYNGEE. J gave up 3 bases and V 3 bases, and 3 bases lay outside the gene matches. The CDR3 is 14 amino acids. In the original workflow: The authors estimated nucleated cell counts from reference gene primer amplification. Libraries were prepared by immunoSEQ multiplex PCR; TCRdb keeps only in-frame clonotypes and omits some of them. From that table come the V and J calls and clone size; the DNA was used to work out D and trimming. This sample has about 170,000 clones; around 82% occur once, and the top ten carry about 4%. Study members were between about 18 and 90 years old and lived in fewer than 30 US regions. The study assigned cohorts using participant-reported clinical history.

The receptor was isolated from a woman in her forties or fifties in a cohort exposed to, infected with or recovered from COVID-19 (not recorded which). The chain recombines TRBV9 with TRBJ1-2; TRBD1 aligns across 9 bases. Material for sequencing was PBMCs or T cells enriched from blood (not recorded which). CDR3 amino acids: CASSGTGGYYGYTF. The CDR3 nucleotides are TGTGCCAGCAGCGGAACAGGGGGCTACTATGGCTACACCTTC.